This paragraph reports one TCR beta chain. This specimen belongs to a study of blood T cell repertoires in COVID-19. The germline CDR1 and CDR2 sequences are MNHEY and SMNVEV (reference sequence). V trimming: 2 bases; J trimming: 2 bases; junction bases outside the gene matches: 0. The CDR3 extends over 13 amino acids. The authors' processing: Scientists estimated how many nucleated cells there were by amplifying reference gene primers. The protocol was immunoSEQ multiplex PCR, while the TCRdb copy is restricted to in-frame clones and leaves out a portion. From that table come the V and J calls and clone size; the DNA was used to work out D and trimming. In the table there are 130,000 to 150,000 clones, 85% of which are singletons.

The genes are TRBV27 and TRBJ2-7; 7 nucleotides align to TRBD1. The sequenced sample consisted of PBMCs or T cells enriched from blood (not recorded which). The sequence was obtained from a woman in her forties who had recovered from COVID-19. This chain's CDR3 is CASSLGTAYEQYF. In DNA form, the CDR3 reads TGTGCCAGCAGTTTAGGGACAGCCTACGAGCAGTACTTC.